A selection of T cell receptor beta chains follows, all from one sample in a study of T-cell memory formation after mild COVID-19. TCRdb re-called the 5' RACE reads through MiXCR, storing one row per CDR3 protein. The sample holds more than 100,000 distinct CDR3 sequences; approximately 15% are singletons and the top ten take 5% to 5.5%. Sequenced input: PBMCs or a T cell subset sorted from them (not recorded which). Source of these receptors: a man aged 18 to 29 who had mild COVID-19 (a few samples of this study predate the infection). Cell type and time point are not known. The CDR3 runs from the conserved cysteine through the conserved F or W. The order of the fields is clone size, D gene, V gene, J gene, CDR3 protein, CDR3 DNA. A D gene is named only where the DNA matches it firmly. Expanded clones are given a class, and other clones once, few, many or no size at all.

clone_size: few; d_call: .; v_call: TRBV10-3; j_call: TRBJ2-3; cdr3_aa: CAISEFPDTQYF; cdr3_nt: TGTGCCATCAGTGAGTTTCCAGATACGCAGTATTTT
clone_size: few; d_call: .; v_call: TRBV29-1; j_call: TRBJ1-6; cdr3_aa: CSAGTFGSPLHF; cdr3_nt: TGCAGTGCTGGGACATTTGGCTCACCCCTCCACTTT
clone_size: .; d_call: TRBD1; v_call: TRBV3-1; j_call: TRBJ2-4; cdr3_aa: CASSPAGTGRIVSIQYF; cdr3_nt: TGTGCCAGCAGCCCAGCCGGGACAGGGAGAATAGTGAGCATTCAGTACTTC
clone_size: .; d_call: .; v_call: TRBV6-5; j_call: TRBJ2-5; cdr3_aa: CASRTQPGRGRGETQYF; cdr3_nt: TGTGCCAGCAGAACACAGCCGGGGCGGGGACGCGGAGAGACCCAGTACTTC
clone_size: few; d_call: .; v_call: TRBV20-1; j_call: TRBJ2-7; cdr3_aa: CSAITVQSSYEQYF; cdr3_nt: TGCAGTGCTATCACGGTTCAGAGCTCCTACGAGCAGTACTTC
clone_size: many; d_call: .; v_call: TRBV12-3/TRBV12-4; j_call: TRBJ2-5; cdr3_aa: CASSPTQGAQYF; cdr3_nt: TGTGCCAGCAGCCCGACCCAAGGGGCCCAGTACTTC
clone_size: many; d_call: TRBD2; v_call: TRBV7-2; j_call: TRBJ2-3; cdr3_aa: CASSSRVSGGANTDTQYF; cdr3_nt: TGTGCCAGCAGCTCTCGGGTTAGCGGGGGGGCCAACACAGATACGCAGTATTTT
clone_size: .; d_call: .; v_call: TRBV6-2/TRBV6-3; j_call: TRBJ2-1; cdr3_aa: CASSLSSEQFF; cdr3_nt: TGTGCCAGCAGCCTATCTTCTGAGCAGTTCTTC
clone_size: .; d_call: .; v_call: TRBV7-6; j_call: TRBJ1-1; cdr3_aa: CASSPNPRVSAEAFF; cdr3_nt: TGTGCCAGCAGCCCCAACCCTCGGGTGAGCGCTGAAGCTTTCTTT
clone_size: .; d_call: .; v_call: TRBV7-2; j_call: TRBJ1-6; cdr3_aa: CASSSLGVGNSPLHF; cdr3_nt: TGTGCCAGCAGCTCCCTCGGGGTGGGAAATTCACCCCTCCACTTT
clone_size: few; d_call: .; v_call: TRBV7-9; j_call: TRBJ1-2; cdr3_aa: CASSFLTDSGLGYTF; cdr3_nt: TGTGCCAGCAGCTTCTTAACGGACAGCGGTCTGGGCTACACCTTC